Reported below is one TCR beta chain. Its matching antigen is unknown. The CDR3 is 17 amino acids. J was trimmed by 2 bases and V by 5 bases; bases with no gene match: 14. CDR1 is SGHAT and CDR2 is FQNNGV in the germline V gene. The sample is drawn from a study of T cell responses to AZD1222 COVID-19 vaccine. At the level of the study: Some second doses came at about 4 weeks and others at about 12 weeks; these were pooled. Study-wide findings and caveats: It should be noted that donors were predominantly white British and more often female, and clonal diversity was possibly underestimated. The study reported that nearly half of spike-specific TCRs target unmutated variant regions. It was only a handful of AZD1222 recipients who were seropositive at baseline.

Repertoires were generated with immunoSEQ multiplex PCR, while TCRdb's copy carries only in-frame clones and drops some. The sample shows about 190,000 clones, 85% to 95% of them seen only once. The receptor was derived from an adult in good health. This rearrangement joins TRBV11-2 to TRBJ2-7; 8 nucleotides line up with TRBD1. Material: peripheral blood, obtained on day 0 of AZD1222 vaccination. CDR3 bases: TGTGCCAGCAGCCCGAGTCCCGGGACAGGTTCGACCTACGAGCAGTACTTC. It is translated as CASSPSPGTGSTYEQYF.